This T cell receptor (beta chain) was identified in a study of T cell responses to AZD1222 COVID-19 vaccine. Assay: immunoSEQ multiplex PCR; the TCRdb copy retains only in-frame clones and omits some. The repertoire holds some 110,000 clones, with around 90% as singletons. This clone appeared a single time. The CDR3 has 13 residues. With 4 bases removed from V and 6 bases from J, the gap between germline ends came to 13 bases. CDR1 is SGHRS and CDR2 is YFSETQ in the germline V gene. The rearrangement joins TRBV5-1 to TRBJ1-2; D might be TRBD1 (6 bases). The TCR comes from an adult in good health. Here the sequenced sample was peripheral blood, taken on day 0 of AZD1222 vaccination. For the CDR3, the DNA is TGCGCCAGCAGCGGACAGCGGGGGGATGGCTACACCTTC. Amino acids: CASSGQRGDGYTF.